This TCR beta chain was retrieved from a study of blood T cell repertoires in COVID-19. Participant ages covered about 18 to 89 years across about 22 US areas. Participant-reported clinical history was the basis for cohort assignment. Participants in the exposed group had met a COVID-19 case in the 2 weeks before joining the study. CDR1 is SGHRS and CDR2 is YFSETQ in the germline V gene. Trimming removed 7 bases at V and 0 bases at J, with 12 bases between. The CDR3 contains 14 residues. This clone was detected only once. Assay: immunoSEQ multiplex PCR; the TCRdb copy retains only in-frame clones and omits some. The data show 430,000 or so clones, approximately 91% seen once.

The sequencing input was PBMCs or T cells enriched from blood (not recorded which). This TCR came from a woman aged 18-29 years who had been exposed to COVID-19. The chain uses TRBV5-1 and TRBJ2-3, with D perhaps TRBD2 (6 bases). Here the CDR3 reads CASGAGSSTDTQYF. The CDR3 DNA follows: TGCGCCAGCGGTGCGGGATCAAGCACAGATACGCAGTATTTT.